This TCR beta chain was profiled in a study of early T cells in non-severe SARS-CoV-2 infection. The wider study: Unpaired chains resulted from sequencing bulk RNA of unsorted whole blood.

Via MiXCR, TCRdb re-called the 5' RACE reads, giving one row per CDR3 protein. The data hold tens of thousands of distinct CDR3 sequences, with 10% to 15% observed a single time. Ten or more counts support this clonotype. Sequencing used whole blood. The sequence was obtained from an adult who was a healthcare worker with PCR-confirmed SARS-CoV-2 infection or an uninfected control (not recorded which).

This chain's CDR3 is CASSVVSTGPKAFF. CDR3 DNA: TGTGCCAGCAGCGTAGTTTCGACAGGACCTAAAGCTTTCTTT. The chain carries TRBV9 and TRBJ1-1; D might be TRBD1 (6 bases). CDR3 length: 14 amino acids. From germline, CDR1 is SGDLS and CDR2 YYNGEE. The V end was cut by 0 bases, the J end by 9 bases, with 15 bases between.